The 8 T cell receptor beta chains listed next were all sequenced from one sample in a study of shared clonotypes between healthy human individuals. Sequenced by immunoSEQ multiplex PCR; TCRdb stores in-frame clones only, minus some. The sample lists over 2 million clones; roughly 96% were seen once. The sample comprised naive CD4+ T cells sorted from blood. The sample's subset: CD45RA+ positively selected. These receptors originate from a man between 18 and 35 years old in good health.

The J gene is TRBJ2-3, the V gene TRBV9, with D possibly being TRBD1 (6 bases). CDR1 is SGDLS, CDR2 YYNGEE, per germline. This CDR3 has 17 residues. Trimming pared 0 bases from V and 5 bases from J, leaving 19 bases between. The CDR3 reads CASSVAPDRSREDTQYF. CDR3 nucleotide sequence: TGTGCCAGCAGCGTAGCTCCCGACAGGTCCAGGGAAGATACGCAGTATTTT. Full variable domain (remainder filled in from reference TRBV9 and TRBJ2-3): DSGVTQTPKHLITATGQRVTLRCSPRSGDLSVYWYQQSLDQGLQFLIQYYNGEERAKGNILERFSAQQFPDLHSELNLSSLELGDSALYFCASSVAPDRSREDTQYFGPGTRLTVL.

This chain joins TRBV12-5 and TRBJ1-3, with 8 bases identical to TRBD1. The CDR3 covers 17 residues. Germline trimming cut 3 bases from V and 2 bases from J; bases unmatched to any gene: 9. The germline V gene has CDR1 LGHNT and CDR2 FRNRAP. CDR3 sequence (DNA): TGTGCTAGTGGTTTCGCCCCGAAACAGGGGGCTGGAAACACCATATATTTT. Amino acid sequence: CASGFAPKQGAGNTIYF.

The chain joins TRBV23-1 to TRBJ2-4, with 9 nucleotides matching TRBD1. TRBV23-1 carries the ORF label, with uncertain function. V was clipped by 3 bases and J by 4 bases; unmatched bases: 7. This CDR3 has 16 amino acids. CDR3 loop: CASSQPSGQGKNIQYF. Written as DNA, the CDR3 is TGCGCCAGCAGTCAGCCCTCGGGACAGGGTAAAAACATTCAGTACTTC.

The table lists this clone with a count of one. The gene calls are TRBV28 and TRBJ1-3; 7 bases match TRBD1. Germline V gene data show CDR1 as MDHEN and CDR2 as SYDVKM. V gave up 6 bases and J gave up 5 bases; unmatched junction bases: 4. This CDR3 has 13 amino acids. Here the CDR3 reads CASSPGQRNTIYF. Written as DNA, the CDR3 is TGTGCCAGCAGCCCGGGACAGCGAAACACCATATATTTT.

This rearrangement joins TRBV6-6 to TRBJ2-7; 12 positions match TRBD2. The junction had 4 bases not matched to a gene; V was cut back by 2 bases and J by 5 bases. The length of the CDR3 is 15 residues. Per germline, CDR1 MNHNY and CDR2 SVGAGI (reference sequence). CDR3 protein: CASSYVTSGSHEQYF. DNA of the CDR3: TGTGCCAGCAGTTACGTGACTAGCGGGAGCCACGAGCAGTACTTC.

This chain links TRBV5-1 with TRBJ1-4; 7 positions agree with TRBD1. CDR3 length: 17 residues. Germline trimming cut 3 bases from V and 4 bases from J; bases unmatched to any gene: 12. Germline-derived CDR1 and CDR2 are SGHRS and YFSETQ. CDR3 region: CASSSSGRGLGNEKLFF. In DNA, the CDR3 is TGCGCCAGCAGCTCCTCGGGGAGGGGGCTGGGTAATGAAAAACTGTTTTTT.

The chain has TRBV25-1 and TRBJ2-1, with 9 nucleotides matching TRBD1. V trimming: 6 bases; J trimming: 3 bases; junction bases outside the gene matches: 3. Germline V gene sequence: CDR1 MGHDK, CDR2 SYGVNS. CDR3 length: 14 amino acids. In DNA form, the CDR3 reads TGTGCCAGCAGAACAGGGGGCAGCTACAATGAGCAGTTCTTC. Amino acids: CASRTGGSYNEQFF.

V gene TRBV5-4 combines with J gene TRBJ1-1, with D maybe TRBD1 (5 bases). Germline V gene lookup returns CDR1 SGHNT and CDR2 YYREEE (reference sequence). CDR3 length: 14 residues. With 4 bases removed from V and 3 bases from J, the gap between germline ends came to 13 bases. The CDR3 region has the DNA TGTGCCAGCAGCCCACGGTTAGGGGACACTGAAGCTTTCTTT. It yields the protein CASSPRLGDTEAFF.